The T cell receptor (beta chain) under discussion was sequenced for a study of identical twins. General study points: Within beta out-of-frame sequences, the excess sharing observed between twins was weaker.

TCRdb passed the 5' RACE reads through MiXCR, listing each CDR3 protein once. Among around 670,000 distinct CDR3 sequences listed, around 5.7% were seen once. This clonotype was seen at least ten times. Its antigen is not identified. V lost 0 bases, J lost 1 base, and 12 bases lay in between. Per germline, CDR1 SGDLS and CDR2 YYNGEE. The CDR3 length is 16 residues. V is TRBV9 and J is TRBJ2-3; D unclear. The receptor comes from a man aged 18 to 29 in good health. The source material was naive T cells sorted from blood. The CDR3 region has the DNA TGTGCCAGCAGCGTAGTCAGCGCGGCTCGCACAGATACGCAGTATTTT. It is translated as CASSVVSAARTDTQYF.